Sequencing of this T cell receptor beta chain was carried out in a study of metastatic and nonmetastatic thyroid tumors. In the study overall: It was across blood and tumor or nodule tissue from malignant and benign thyroid patients that repertoires were compared.

In the original processing: Variation in CDR3 across clinicopathological groups served as the basis for constructing a distant-metastasis classifier in papillary thyroid cancer. TCRdb used MiXCR to call clones anew from the PCR reads. V and J calls and clone size were set by TCRdb, not the authors. The sample consists of 7,000 to 9,500 clones, around 30% of them appearing once. Concerning this clone: Its antigen is still unknown.

Until they underwent thyroid surgery, no patient had received any treatment. Regarding the study as a whole: For both blood and tumor, malignant thyroid tumors reportedly showed significantly higher TCR beta diversity than benign nodules did.

V dropped 4 bases and J dropped 5 bases, with 17 bases sitting between them. Germline CDR1 reads KGHDR; CDR2 reads SFDVKD. The CDR3 is 15 amino acids. V gene TRBV24-1 combines with J gene TRBJ2-7, with D perhaps matching TRBD2 (6 bases). The sample was tumor tissue. This sequence originates from a male donor with papillary thyroid cancer or a benign thyroid nodule (not recorded which). Some clones in this sample may be carry-over from other donors' samples. CDR3 protein: CATSDRDSHRNEQYF. The DNA of the CDR3 is TGTGCCACCAGTGACCGGGACTCCCATAGAAACGAGCAGTACTTC.